Following are 23 T cell receptor beta chains from one sample sequenced in a study of blood T cell repertoires in COVID-19. The data were produced by immunoSEQ multiplex PCR, yet TCRdb's version contains in-frame clones alone and is incomplete. The sample holds roughly 300,000 clones, about 82% seen once. Sequenced material: peripheral blood. These receptors were taken from a human donor in a cohort sampled during active COVID-19.

V usage is TRBV5-1 and J usage is TRBJ2-1; 8 nucleotides agree with TRBD1. CDR3 length: 13 residues. Trimming took 5 bases from V and 10 from J; bases not matched to a gene: 8. CDR1 and CDR2 (germline): SGHRS, YFSETQ. The CDR3 reads CASRDKTGDEQFF. In nucleotides, the CDR3 is TGCGCCAGCAGAGATAAGACAGGGGACGAGCAGTTCTTC.

The genes are TRBV19 and TRBJ1-2; TRBD1 aligns across 7 bases. The germline V gene encodes CDR1 LNHDA and CDR2 SQIVND (reference sequence). The CDR3 has 15 residues. The V segment lost 5 bases and the J segment 6 bases; nucleotides outside the gene matches: 12. CDR3 region: CASSPSSGTANGYTF. The DNA for the CDR3 is TGTGCCAGTAGTCCTTCTTCGGGGACAGCTAATGGCTACACCTTC. Filled out from reference TRBV19 and TRBJ1-2, the complete variable domain reads DGGITQSPKYLFRKEGQNVTLSCEQNLNHDAMYWYRQDPGQGLRLIYYSQIVNDFQKGDIAEGYSVSREKKESFPLTVTSAQKNPTAFYLCASSPSSGTANGYTFGSGTRLTVV.

The chain joins TRBV4-1 to TRBJ1-5, with 9 positions matching TRBD1. V was clipped by 4 bases and J by 5 bases; unmatched bases: 9. CDR3 length equals 16 residues. CDR1 is MGHRA and CDR2 is YSYEKL in the germline V gene. For the CDR3, the DNA is TGCGCCAGCAGCCGGGATTCCACAGGGGGCTATCAGCCCCAGCATTTT. This codes for CASSRDSTGGYQPQHF.

The chain links TRBV5-1 to TRBJ1-1, with D possibly being TRBD1 (5 bases). The ends were cut back, 6 bases at V and 1 base at J, with 7 bases in the middle. The CDR3 is 12 amino acids. Germline CDR1 SGHRS, CDR2 YFSETQ. CDR3 amino acids: CASNGQNTEAFF. CDR3 nucleotides: TGCGCCAGCAACGGACAGAACACTGAAGCTTTCTTT.

This chain joins TRBV30 and TRBJ1-6, with 7 nucleotides matching TRBD1. The length of the CDR3 is 13 residues. Germline CDR1 and CDR2: GTSNPN and SVGIG (reference sequence). Trimming removed 2 bases from V and 7 bases from J; junction bases left unmatched: 2. The CDR3 sequence is CAWSQGGNSPLHF. The CDR3 DNA follows: TGTGCCTGGAGTCAAGGGGGCAATTCACCCCTCCACTTT.

This rearrangement joins TRBV5-4 to TRBJ1-1, with TRBD1 matching over 7 bases. CDR3 length: 14 amino acids. Germline V gene lookup returns CDR1 SGHNT and CDR2 YYREEE (reference sequence). V trimming: 3 bases; J trimming: 5 bases; junction bases outside the gene matches: 7. CDR3 DNA sequence: TGTGCCAGCAGCTCGTCCCGGGACAGTACTGAAGCTTTCTTT. Protein: CASSSSRDSTEAFF.

V usage is TRBV19 and J usage is TRBJ2-7, with D possibly matching TRBD1 (6 bases). The germline V gene encodes CDR1 LNHDA and CDR2 SQIVND (reference sequence). The length of the CDR3 is 18 residues. V was cut by 3 bases and J by 3 bases, with 24 bases left in between. The CDR3 DNA reads TGTGCCAGTAGTATTCGACAGGCCATTTCTGGGGCCCTCTACGAGCAGTACTTC. It yields the protein CASSIRQAISGALYEQYF.

The chain recombines TRBV18 with TRBJ2-1; perhaps TRBD2 as D (6 bases). CDR1 KGHSH and CDR2 LQKENI come from the germline V gene. The CDR3 covers 11 residues. The V end lost 4 bases, the J end lost 9 bases, and 7 bases lay between the germline ends. The CDR3 spells CASSREVEQFF. CDR3 in DNA: TGTGCCAGCTCACGGGAGGTTGAGCAGTTCTTC.

Notes on this clone: Other DNA sequences from this sample encode an identical CDR3 as well. V and J are TRBV18 and TRBJ1-1; 7 positions agree with TRBD1. Germline V CDR1 and CDR2: KGHSH, LQKENI. J was trimmed by 5 bases and V by 1 base; bases with no gene match: 7. The CDR3 runs 15 residues. CDR3 protein: CASSPQGAGNTEAFF. CDR3 bases: TGTGCCAGCTCACCACAGGGGGCGGGGAATACTGAAGCTTTCTTT.

The J gene is TRBJ1-2, the V gene TRBV7-9, with D possibly TRBD1 on 5 matching bases. Germline assignment: CDR1 SEHNR and CDR2 FQNEAQ (reference sequence). The CDR3 is made up of 14 amino acids. The V gene lost 3 bases and the J gene lost 0 bases, with 8 bases spanning the gap. As DNA, the CDR3 is TGTGCCAGCAGCTTTGGACAAGCTAACTATGGCTACACCTTC. Residues: CASSFGQANYGYTF.

This chain links TRBV10-2 with TRBJ1-4; D ambiguous. The germline V gene has CDR1 WSHSY and CDR2 SAAADI. The ends were cut back, 6 bases at V and 3 bases at J, with 8 bases in the middle. The CDR3 has 13 residues. The CDR3 loop reads CASRQLSNEKLFF. CDR3 nucleotide sequence: TGCGCCAGCAGACAGCTATCTAATGAAAAACTGTTTTTT.

In DNA form, the CDR3 reads TGTGCCAGCAGCCACGACAGGGGGATGAATCAGCCCCAGCATTTT. It codes for CASSHDRGMNQPQHF. This sequence joins TRBV7-8 and TRBJ1-5; TRBD1 agrees at 9 bases. The germline V gene encodes CDR1 SGHVS and CDR2 FQNEAQ. The CDR3 is 15 residues long. V lost 5 bases to trimming and J lost 4 bases; unmatched junction nucleotides: 6.

The chain joins TRBV7-3 to TRBJ2-2; no definite D call. The CDR3 loop spans 13 amino acids. V was pared by 2 bases and J by 1 base, with 2 bases between. Germline V lookup: CDR1 SGHTA, CDR2 FQGTGA. The chain's CDR3 is CASSLLNTGELFF. CDR3 in DNA: TGTGCCAGCAGCTTACTGAACACCGGGGAGCTGTTTTTT.

In the case of this clone: Germline is not matched at one junction end, which may reflect a read error. The chain joins TRBV7-3 to TRBJ2-2, with 12 bases lining up with TRBD1. Germline CDR1 is SGHTA and CDR2 is FQGTGA. CDR3 size: 18 residues. In DNA, the CDR3 is TGTGCCAGCAGCCCGCACGCCCGCCCGGGACAGGGGGCCGGGGAGTTGTTTTTT. This gives the protein CASSPHARPGQGAGELFF.

The rearrangement joins TRBV6-6 to TRBJ1-2; TRBD1 agrees at 8 bases. The junction had 6 bases not matched to a gene; V was cut back by 5 bases and J by 10 bases. The CDR3 is made up of 12 amino acids. CDR1 is MNHNY and CDR2 is SVGAGI in the germline V gene (reference sequence). CDR3 sequence: CASSAQQGDYTF. CDR3 bases: TGTGCCAGCAGTGCCCAACAGGGGGACTACACCTTC.

The rearrangement uses TRBV5-5 and TRBJ2-1; 12 bases line up with TRBD2. CDR1 is SGHKS, CDR2 YYEKEE, per germline (reference sequence). The trim removed 3 bases at V and 7 bases at J, leaving 5 bases unmatched. The CDR3 consists of 15 residues. CDR3 residues: CASSSMTSGGNEQFF. The CDR3 DNA is TGTGCCAGCAGCTCGATGACTAGCGGGGGTAATGAGCAGTTCTTC.

This chain connects TRBV5-1 to TRBJ1-2; D is possibly TRBD1 (5 bases). CDR1 SGHRS and CDR2 YFSETQ come from the germline V gene. The CDR3 is 14 residues long. V gave up 4 bases and J gave up 4 bases, with 14 bases separating them. In nucleotides, the CDR3 is TGCGCCAGCAGCGGGACCACCGGGGGCTATGGCTACACCTTC. This codes for CASSGTTGGYGYTF.

V gene TRBV7-3 combines with J gene TRBJ1-1; 9 positions match TRBD1. The trim removed 3 bases at V and 5 bases at J, leaving 4 bases unmatched. The CDR3 is 14 amino acids. Germline CDR1 and CDR2: SGHTA and FQGTGA. Written as DNA, the CDR3 is TGTGCCAGCAGCTTGGGACAGGGATGGACTGAAGCTTTCTTT. It yields the protein CASSLGQGWTEAFF.

The chain combines TRBV28 with TRBJ1-3, with D possibly TRBD1 on 6 matching bases. The V end lost 6 bases, the J end lost 4 bases, and 13 bases lay between the germline ends. From germline, CDR1 is MDHEN and CDR2 SYDVKM. This CDR3 has 14 residues. The CDR3 coding sequence is TGTGCCAGCAGATTTACAGGGAAGGGAAACACCATATATTTT. This gives the protein CASRFTGKGNTIYF. Combining the CDR3 with reference TRBV28 and TRBJ1-3 gives the whole variable domain DVKVTQSSRYLVKRTGEKVFLECVQDMDHENMFWYRQDPGLGLRLIYFSYDVKMKEKGDIPEGYSVSREKKERFSLILESASTNQTSMYLCASRFTGKGNTIYFGEGSWLTVV.

This chain connects TRBV20-1 to TRBJ2-7, with D maybe TRBD2 (7 bases). CDR3 size: 17 residues. Trimming left V 3 bases short and J 4 bases short, with 25 bases between. CDR1 is DFQATT and CDR2 is SNEGSKA in the germline V gene (reference sequence). The CDR3 DNA follows: TGCAGTGCTAGTCGGGGGGCCTTTGGGATTGCCGGTTACGAGCAGTACTTC. It encodes CSASRGAFGIAGYEQYF.

The chain links TRBV19 to TRBJ2-2, with D hard to call. The CDR3 extends over 15 amino acids. Germline V CDR1 and CDR2: LNHDA, SQIVND (reference sequence). The V and J ends lost 6 bases and 0 bases respectively, with 11 bases between them. In DNA, the CDR3 is TGTGCCAGTAGCCAACAGTCCTCGAACACCGGGGAGCTGTTTTTT. Encoded protein: CASSQQSSNTGELFF.

This sequence joins TRBV18 and TRBJ1-2, with 8 bases identical to TRBD1. CDR1 and CDR2 (germline): KGHSH, LQKENI. The CDR3 covers 16 residues. Losses at the gene ends were 3 bases for V and 2 bases for J; bases not matched to a gene: 8. CDR3 residues: CASSPSQTGVNYGYTF. DNA for the CDR3: TGTGCCAGCTCACCCTCTCAGACAGGGGTCAACTATGGCTACACCTTC.

The chain joins TRBV5-1 to TRBJ2-2, with D unclear. The CDR3 runs 16 residues. V was pared by 0 bases and J by 1 base, with 10 bases between. The germline V gene has CDR1 SGHRS and CDR2 YFSETQ. This CDR3 reads CASSLGSGKNTGELFF. Here the CDR3 DNA reads TGCGCCAGCAGCTTGGGGTCAGGAAAGAACACCGGGGAGCTGTTTTTT. Looking up the rest from reference TRBV5-1 and TRBJ2-2 gives the full variable domain: KAGVTQTPRYLIKTRGQQVTLSCSPISGHRSVSWYQQTPGQGLQFLFEYFSETQRNKGNFPGRFSGRQFSNSRSEMNVSTLELGDSALYLCASSLGSGKNTGELFFGEGSRLTVL.